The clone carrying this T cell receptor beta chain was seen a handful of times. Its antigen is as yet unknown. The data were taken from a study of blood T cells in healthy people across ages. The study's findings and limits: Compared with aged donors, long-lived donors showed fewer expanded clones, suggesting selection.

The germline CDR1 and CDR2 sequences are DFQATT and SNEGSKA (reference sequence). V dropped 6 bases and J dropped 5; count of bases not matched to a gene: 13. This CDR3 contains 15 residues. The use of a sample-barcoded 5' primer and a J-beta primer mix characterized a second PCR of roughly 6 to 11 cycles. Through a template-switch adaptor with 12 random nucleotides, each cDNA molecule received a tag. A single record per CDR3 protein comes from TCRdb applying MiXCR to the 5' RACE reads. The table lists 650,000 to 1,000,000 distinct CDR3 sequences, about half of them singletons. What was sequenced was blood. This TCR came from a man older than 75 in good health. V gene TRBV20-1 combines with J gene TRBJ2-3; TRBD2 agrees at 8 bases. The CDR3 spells CSAPVGGRLKDTQYF. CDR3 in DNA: TGCAGTGCCCCGGTGGGCGGGAGGCTGAAAGATACGCAGTATTTT.